The T cell receptor beta chain described here comes from a study of shared clonotypes between healthy human individuals. Across the whole study: Used for every donor were three CD4 naive, three CD4 memory, two CD8 naive and one CD8 memory plate.

This table comes from immunoSEQ multiplex PCR, and its TCRdb copy is limited to in-frame clones, with some not included. The sample includes roughly 2.6 million clones, more than 90% of them seen just once. The TCR originated in a man aged 18 to 29 in good health. Material for sequencing was naive CD4+ T cells sorted from blood. Specified subset: CD45RA+ positively selected.

The CDR3 region has the DNA TGTGCCAGCAGCTCTAGCAGTGAAGCTTTCTTT. It codes for CASSSSSEAFF. The rearrangement links TRBV5-6 to TRBJ1-1; D uncertain. CDR3 length: 11 amino acids. V lost 3 bases, J lost 7 bases, and 7 bases lay in between. The germline gives CDR1 SGHDT, CDR2 YYEEEE.